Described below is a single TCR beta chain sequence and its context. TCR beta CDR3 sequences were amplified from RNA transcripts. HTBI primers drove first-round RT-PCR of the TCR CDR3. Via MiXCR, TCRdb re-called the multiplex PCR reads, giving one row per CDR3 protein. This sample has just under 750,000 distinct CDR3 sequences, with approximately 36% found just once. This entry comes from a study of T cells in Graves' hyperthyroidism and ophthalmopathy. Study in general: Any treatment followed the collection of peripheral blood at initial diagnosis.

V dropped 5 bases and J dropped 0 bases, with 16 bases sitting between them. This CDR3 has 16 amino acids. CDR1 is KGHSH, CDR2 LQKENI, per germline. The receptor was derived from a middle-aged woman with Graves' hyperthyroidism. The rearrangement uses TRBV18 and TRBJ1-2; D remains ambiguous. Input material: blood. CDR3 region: CASSALANTANYGYTF. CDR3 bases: TGTGCCAGCTCAGCGTTAGCGAACACCGCTAACTATGGCTACACCTTC.